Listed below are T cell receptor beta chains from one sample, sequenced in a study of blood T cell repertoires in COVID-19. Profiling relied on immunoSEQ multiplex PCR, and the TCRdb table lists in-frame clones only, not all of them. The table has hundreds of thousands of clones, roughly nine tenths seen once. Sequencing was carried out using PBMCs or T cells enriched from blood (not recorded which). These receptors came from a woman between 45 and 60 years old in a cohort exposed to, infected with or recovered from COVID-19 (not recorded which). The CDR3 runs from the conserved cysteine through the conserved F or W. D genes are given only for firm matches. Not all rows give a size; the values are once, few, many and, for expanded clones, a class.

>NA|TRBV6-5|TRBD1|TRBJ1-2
TGTGCCAGCAGTTTTAACAGGGGGCATGAGGGCTACACCTTC
CASSFNRGHEGYTF
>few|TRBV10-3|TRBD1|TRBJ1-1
TGTGCCATCACTCGGACAGGGGACACTGAAGCTTTCTTT
CAITRTGDTEAFF
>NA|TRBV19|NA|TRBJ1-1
TGTGCCAGTAGTATCCAGGGAGGGTATACTGAAGCTTTCTTT
CASSIQGGYTEAFF
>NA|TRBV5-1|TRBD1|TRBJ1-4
TGCGCCAGCAGGAATCAGGGGGCGAATGAAAAACTGTTTTTT
CASRNQGANEKLFF
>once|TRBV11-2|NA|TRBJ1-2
TGTGCCAGCAGCTTAGCAGCCGGGAATAACTATGGCTACACCTTC
CASSLAAGNNYGYTF
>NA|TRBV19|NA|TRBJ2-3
TGTGCCAGTAGGCCCGTTTGGGGCGCAGATACGCAGTATTTT
CASRPVWGADTQYF
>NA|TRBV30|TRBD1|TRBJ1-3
TGTGCCTGGACCCCCGGACAGGGCTCTGGAAACACCATATATTTT
CAWTPGQGSGNTIYF
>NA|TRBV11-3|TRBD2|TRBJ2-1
TGTGCCAGCAGCTTATCGGAGCGGGGGGCCCGGTTTGAGGAGCAGTTCTTC
CASSLSERGARFEEQFF
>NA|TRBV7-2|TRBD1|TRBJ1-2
TGTGCCAGCAGCCCACGGACAGGGGATGGCTACACCTTC
CASSPRTGDGYTF
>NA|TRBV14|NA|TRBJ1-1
TGTGCCAGCAGCCAAGATCTTAGTGGGGCGGCTTTCTTT
CASSQDLSGAAFF
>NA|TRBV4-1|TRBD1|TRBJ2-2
TGCGCCAGCAGAACCGGGACAGGGAAAAACCGCACCGGGGAGCTGTTTTTT
CASRTGTGKNRTGELFF
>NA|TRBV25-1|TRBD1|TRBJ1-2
TGTGCCAGCAGCCGGGACAGTTCCATTGGGGGCTACACCTTC
CASSRDSSIGGYTF
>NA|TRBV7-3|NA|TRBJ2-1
TGTGCCAGCAGCTTACAAACTCGCAATGAGCAGTTCTTC
CASSLQTRNEQFF
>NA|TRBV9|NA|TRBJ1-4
TGTGCCAGCAGCGCGACAACGACAGGAGCTCTAGAAAAACTGTTTTTT
CASSATTTGALEKLFF